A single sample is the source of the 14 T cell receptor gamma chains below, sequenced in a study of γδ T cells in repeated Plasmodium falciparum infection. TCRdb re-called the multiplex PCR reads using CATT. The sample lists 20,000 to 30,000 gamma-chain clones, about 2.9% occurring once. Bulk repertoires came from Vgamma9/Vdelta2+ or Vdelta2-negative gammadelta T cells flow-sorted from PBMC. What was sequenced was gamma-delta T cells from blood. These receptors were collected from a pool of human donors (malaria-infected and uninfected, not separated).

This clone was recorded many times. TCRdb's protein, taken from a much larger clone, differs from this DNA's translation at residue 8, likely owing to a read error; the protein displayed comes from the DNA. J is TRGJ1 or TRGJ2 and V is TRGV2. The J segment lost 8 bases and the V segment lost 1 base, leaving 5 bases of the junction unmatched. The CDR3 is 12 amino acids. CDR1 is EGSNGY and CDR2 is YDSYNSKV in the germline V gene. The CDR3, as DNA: TGTGCCACCTGGGACGGCCGCAATAAGAAACTCTTT. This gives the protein CATWDGRNKKLF.

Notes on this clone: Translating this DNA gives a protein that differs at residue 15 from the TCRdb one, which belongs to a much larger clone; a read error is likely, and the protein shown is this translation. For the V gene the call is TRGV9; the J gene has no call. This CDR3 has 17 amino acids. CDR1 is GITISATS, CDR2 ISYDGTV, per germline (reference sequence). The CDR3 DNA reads TGTGCCTTGTGGGAGGCAACCTTGGAGTTGGGCAAAAAAATCGAGGTATTT. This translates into CALWEATLELGKKIEVF.

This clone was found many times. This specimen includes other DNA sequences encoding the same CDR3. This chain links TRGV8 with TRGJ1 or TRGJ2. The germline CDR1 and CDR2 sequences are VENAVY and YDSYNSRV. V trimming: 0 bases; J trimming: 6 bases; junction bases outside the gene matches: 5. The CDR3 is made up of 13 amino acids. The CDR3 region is CATWDRRRYKKLF. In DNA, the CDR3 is TGTGCCACCTGGGATAGGCGGCGTTATAAGAAACTCTTT.

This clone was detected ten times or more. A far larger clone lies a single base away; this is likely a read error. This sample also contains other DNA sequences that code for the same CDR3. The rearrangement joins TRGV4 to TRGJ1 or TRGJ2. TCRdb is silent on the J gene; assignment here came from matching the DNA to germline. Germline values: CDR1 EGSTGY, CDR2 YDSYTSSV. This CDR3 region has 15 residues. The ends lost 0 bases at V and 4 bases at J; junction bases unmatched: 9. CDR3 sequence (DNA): TGTGCCACCTGGGATGGGCCTGGTCGGTATTATAAGAAACTCTTT. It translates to CATWDGPGRYYKKLF.

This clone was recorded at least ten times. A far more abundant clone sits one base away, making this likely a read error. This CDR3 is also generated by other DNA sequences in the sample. DNA of the CDR3: TGTGCCTTGGATTCTTTGCGGGGCTTGTTACCTTGTAATAAGTTTGAACATGGTGCTTATTATAAGAAACTCTTT. It translates to CALDSLRGLLPCNKFEHGAYYKKLF. This chain uses TRGV9 with TRGJ1 or TRGJ2. No J gene was available from TCRdb, and it was assigned here by a germline match of the DNA. The CDR3 is 25 residues long. Germline CDR1 GITISATS, CDR2 ISYDGTV (reference sequence). Trimming took 9 bases from V and 3 from J; bases not matched to a gene: 47.

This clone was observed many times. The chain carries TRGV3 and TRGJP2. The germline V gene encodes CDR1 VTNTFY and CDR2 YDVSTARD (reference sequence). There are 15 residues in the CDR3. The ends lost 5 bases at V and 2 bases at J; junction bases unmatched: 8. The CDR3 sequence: CATWVEVSSDWIKTF. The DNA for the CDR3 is TGTGCCACCTGGGTCGAGGTGAGTAGTGATTGGATCAAGACGTTT.

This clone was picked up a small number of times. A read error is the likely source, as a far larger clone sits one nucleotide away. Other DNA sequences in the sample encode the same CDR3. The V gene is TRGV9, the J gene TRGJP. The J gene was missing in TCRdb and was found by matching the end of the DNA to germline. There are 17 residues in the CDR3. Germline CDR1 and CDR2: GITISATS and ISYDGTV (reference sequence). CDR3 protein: CALWEALQELGKKIKVF. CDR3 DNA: TGTGCCTTGTGGGAGGCGTTACAAGAGCTGGGCAAAAAAATCAAGGTATTT.

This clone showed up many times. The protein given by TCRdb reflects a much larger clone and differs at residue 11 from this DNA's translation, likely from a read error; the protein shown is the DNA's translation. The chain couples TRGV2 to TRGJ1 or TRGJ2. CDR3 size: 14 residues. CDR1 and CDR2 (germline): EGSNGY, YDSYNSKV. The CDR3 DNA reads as TGTGCCACCTGGGACGGACGCCTTGGTTATAGGAAACTCTTT. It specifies CATWDGRLGYRKLF.

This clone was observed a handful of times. This CDR3 reads CASRPRVGQKIKVF. As DNA, the CDR3 is TGTGCCTCGCGTCCAAGAGTTGGGCAAAAAATCAAGGTATTT. The chain has TRGV9 and TRGJP. Matching the DNA to germline supplied the J gene, which TCRdb does not give. The CDR3 covers 14 residues. The germline V gene has CDR1 GITISATS and CDR2 ISYDGTV (reference sequence). V trimming: 11 bases; J trimming: 17 bases; junction bases outside the gene matches: 18.

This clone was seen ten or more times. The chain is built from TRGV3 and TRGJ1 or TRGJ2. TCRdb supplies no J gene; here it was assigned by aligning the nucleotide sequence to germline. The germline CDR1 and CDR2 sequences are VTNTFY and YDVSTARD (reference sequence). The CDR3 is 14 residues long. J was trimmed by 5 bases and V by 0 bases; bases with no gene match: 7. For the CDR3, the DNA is TGTGCCACCTGGGACAGGCTCCGGAATTATAAGAAACTCTTT. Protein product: CATWDRLRNYKKLF.

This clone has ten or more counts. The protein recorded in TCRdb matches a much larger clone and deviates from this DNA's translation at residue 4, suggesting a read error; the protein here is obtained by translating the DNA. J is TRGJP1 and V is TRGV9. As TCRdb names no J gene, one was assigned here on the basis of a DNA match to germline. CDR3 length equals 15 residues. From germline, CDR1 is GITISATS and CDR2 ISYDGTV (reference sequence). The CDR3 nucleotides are TGTGCCTTGGGGGAGTTATATACCACTGGTTGGTTCAAGATATTT. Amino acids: CALGELYTTGWFKIF.

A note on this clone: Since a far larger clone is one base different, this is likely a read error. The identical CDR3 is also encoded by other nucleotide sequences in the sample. CDR3 loop: CATWDDSNYYKKLF. CDR3 in DNA: TGTGCCACCTGGGACGATTCGAACTATTATAAGAAACTCTTT. The rearrangement uses TRGV2 and TRGJ1 or TRGJ2. The J gene, absent from TCRdb, was called here by matching the DNA to germline. CDR1 and CDR2 (germline): EGSNGY, YDSYNSKV. With V trimmed by 2 bases and J by 4 bases, 8 bases remained unmatched. This CDR3 region has 14 residues.

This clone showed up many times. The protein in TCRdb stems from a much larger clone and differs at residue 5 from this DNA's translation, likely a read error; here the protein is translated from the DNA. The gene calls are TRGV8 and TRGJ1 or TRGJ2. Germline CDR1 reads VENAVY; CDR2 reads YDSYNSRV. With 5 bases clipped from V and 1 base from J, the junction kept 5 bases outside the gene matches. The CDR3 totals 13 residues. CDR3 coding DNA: TGTGCCACCTGGGGTGACAATTATTATAAGAAACTCTTT. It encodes CATWGDNYYKKLF.

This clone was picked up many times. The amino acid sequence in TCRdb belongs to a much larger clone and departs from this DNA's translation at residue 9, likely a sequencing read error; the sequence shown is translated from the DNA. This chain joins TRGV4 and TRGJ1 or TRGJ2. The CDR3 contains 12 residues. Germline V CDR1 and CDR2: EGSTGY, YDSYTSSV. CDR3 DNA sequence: TGTGCCACCTGGGATGGACAATATAGGAAACTCTTT. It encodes CATWDGQYRKLF.